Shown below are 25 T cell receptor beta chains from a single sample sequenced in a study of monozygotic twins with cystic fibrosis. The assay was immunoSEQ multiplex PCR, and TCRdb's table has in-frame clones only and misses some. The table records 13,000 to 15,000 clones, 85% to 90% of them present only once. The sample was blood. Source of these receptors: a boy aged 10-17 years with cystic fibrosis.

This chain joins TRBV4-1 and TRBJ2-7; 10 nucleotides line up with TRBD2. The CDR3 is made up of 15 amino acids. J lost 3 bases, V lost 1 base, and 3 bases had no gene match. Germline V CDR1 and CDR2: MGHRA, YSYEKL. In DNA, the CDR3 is TGCGCCAGCAGCCAAGGAGCGGGGGGGCTCTACGAGCAGTACTTC. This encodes CASSQGAGGLYEQYF.

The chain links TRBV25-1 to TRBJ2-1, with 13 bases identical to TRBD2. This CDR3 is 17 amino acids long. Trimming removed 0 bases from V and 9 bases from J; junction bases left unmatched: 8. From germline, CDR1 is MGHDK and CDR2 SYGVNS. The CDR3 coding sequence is TGTGCCAGCAGTGAATATAGGACTAGCGGGAGCGGGGGTGAGCAGTTCTTC. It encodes CASSEYRTSGSGGEQFF.

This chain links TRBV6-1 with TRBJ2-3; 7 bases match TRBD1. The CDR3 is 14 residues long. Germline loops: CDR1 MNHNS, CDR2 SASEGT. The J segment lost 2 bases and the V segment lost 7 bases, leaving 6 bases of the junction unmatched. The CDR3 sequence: CASKRGLVTDTQYF. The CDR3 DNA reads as TGTGCCAGCAAGAGGGGGCTGGTCACAGATACGCAGTATTTT.

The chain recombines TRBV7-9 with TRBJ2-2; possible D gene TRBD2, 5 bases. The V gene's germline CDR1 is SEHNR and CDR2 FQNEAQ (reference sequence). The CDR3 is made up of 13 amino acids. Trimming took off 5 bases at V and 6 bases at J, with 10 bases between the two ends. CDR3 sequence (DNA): TGTGCCAGCAGCCCCCAGAGGGCCGGGGAGCTGTTTTTT. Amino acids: CASSPQRAGELFF.

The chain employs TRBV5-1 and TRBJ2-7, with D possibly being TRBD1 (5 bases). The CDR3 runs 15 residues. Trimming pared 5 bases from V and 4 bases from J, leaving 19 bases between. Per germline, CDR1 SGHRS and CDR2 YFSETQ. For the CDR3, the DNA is TGCGCCAGCAGTCGCACAGGCGAAAGCCCTTACGAGCAGTACTTC. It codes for CASSRTGESPYEQYF.

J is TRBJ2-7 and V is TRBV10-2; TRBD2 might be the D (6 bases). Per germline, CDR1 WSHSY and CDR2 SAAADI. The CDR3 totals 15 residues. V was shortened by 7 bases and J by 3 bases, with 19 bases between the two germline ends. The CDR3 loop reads CASTNSGRLGYEQYF. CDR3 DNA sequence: TGCGCCAGCACTAACTCAGGGAGGTTGGGCTACGAGCAGTACTTC.

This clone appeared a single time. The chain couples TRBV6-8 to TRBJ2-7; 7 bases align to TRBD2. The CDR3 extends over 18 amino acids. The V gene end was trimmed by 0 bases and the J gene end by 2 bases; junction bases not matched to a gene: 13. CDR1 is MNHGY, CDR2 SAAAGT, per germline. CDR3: CASSYSKHGGSTPYEQYF. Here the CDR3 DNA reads TGTGCCAGCAGTTACTCGAAGCATGGCGGGAGCACCCCCTACGAGCAGTACTTC.

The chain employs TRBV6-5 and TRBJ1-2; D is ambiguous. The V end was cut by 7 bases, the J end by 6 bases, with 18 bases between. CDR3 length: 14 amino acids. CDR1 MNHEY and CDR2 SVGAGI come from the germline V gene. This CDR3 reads CASTDLNMGNGYTF. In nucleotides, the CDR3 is TGTGCCAGCACCGACCTTAACATGGGGAATGGCTACACCTTC.

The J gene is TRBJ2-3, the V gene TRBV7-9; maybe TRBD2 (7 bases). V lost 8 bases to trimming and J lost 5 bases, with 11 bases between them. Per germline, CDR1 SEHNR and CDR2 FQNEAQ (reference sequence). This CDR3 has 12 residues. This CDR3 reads CASLRGQDTQYF. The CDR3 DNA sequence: TGTGCCAGCTTGCGGGGGCAAGATACGCAGTATTTT.

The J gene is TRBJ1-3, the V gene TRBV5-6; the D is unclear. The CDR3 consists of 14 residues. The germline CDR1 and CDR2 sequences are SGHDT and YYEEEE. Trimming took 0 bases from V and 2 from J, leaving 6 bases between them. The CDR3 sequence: CASSLVGTGNTIYF. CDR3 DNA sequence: TGTGCCAGCAGCTTGGTTGGGACTGGAAACACCATATATTTT.

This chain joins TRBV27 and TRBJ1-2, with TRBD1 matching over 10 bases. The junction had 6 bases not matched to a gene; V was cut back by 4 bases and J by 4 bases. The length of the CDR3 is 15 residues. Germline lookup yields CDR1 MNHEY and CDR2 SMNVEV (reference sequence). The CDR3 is CASSSPGQGTYGYTF. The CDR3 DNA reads TGTGCCAGCAGTTCCCCGGGACAGGGGACCTATGGCTACACCTTC.

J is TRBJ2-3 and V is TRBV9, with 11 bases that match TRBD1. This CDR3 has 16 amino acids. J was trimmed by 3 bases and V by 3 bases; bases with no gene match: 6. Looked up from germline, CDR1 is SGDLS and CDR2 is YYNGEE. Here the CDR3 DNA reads TGTGCCAGCAGCGAGAGGGACAGGGGGTCGACAGATACGCAGTATTTT. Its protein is CASSERDRGSTDTQYF.

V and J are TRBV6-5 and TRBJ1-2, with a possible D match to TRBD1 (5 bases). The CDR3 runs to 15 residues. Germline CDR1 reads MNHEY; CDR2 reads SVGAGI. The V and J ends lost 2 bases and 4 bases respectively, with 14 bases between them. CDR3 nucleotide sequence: TGTGCCAGCAGTTACGATCCCGGGACCCCCTATGGCTACACCTTC. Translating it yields CASSYDPGTPYGYTF.

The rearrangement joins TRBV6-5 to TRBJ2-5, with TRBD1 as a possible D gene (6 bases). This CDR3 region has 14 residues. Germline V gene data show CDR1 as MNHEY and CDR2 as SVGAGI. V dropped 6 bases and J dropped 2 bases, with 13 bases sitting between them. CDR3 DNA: TGTGCCAGCAGCCCCCAGGGGAATCAAGAGACCCAGTACTTC. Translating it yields CASSPQGNQETQYF.

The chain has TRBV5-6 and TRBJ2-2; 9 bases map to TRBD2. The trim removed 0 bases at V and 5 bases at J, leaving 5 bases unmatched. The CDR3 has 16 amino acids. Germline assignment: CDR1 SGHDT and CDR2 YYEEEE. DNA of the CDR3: TGTGCCAGCAGCTTGGGACTAGCGGCGGTGACCGGGGAGCTGTTTTTT. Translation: CASSLGLAAVTGELFF.

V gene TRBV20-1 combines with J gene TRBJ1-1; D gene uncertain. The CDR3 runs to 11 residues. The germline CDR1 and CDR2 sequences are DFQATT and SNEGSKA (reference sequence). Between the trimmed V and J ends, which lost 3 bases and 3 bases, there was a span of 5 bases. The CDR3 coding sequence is TGCAGTGCTAGGGCGGACACTGAAGCTTTCTTT. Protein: CSARADTEAFF.

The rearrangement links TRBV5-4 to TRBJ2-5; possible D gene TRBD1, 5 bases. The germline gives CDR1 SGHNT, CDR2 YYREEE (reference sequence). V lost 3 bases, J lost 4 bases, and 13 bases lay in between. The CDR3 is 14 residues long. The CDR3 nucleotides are TGTGCCAGCAGCTCTCCCAGGGTAGGAGAGACCCAGTACTTC. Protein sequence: CASSSPRVGETQYF.

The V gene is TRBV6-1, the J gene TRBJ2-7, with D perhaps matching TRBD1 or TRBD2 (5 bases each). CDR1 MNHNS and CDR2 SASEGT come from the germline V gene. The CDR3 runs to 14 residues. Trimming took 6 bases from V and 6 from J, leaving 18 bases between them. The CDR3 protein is CASSRDAYLSEQYF. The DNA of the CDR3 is TGTGCCAGCAGCCGGGACGCGTATCTCTCCGAGCAGTACTTC.

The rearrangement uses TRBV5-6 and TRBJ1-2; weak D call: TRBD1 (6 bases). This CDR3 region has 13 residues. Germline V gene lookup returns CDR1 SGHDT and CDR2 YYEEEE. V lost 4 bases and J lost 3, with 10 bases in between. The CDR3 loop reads CASSPDSDYGYTF. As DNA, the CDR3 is TGTGCCAGCAGCCCGGACAGTGACTATGGCTACACCTTC.

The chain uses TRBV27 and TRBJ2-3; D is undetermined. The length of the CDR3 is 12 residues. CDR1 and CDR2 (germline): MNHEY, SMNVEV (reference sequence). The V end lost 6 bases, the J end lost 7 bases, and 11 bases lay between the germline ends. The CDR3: CASRQHPHTQYF. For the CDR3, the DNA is TGTGCCAGCAGACAACACCCACATACGCAGTATTTT.

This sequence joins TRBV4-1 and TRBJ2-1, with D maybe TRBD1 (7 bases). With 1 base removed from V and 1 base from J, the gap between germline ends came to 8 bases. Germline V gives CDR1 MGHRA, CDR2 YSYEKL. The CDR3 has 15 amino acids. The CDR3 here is CASSQAGGSYNEQFF. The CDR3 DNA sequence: TGCGCCAGCAGCCAAGCAGGGGGGTCCTACAATGAGCAGTTCTTC.

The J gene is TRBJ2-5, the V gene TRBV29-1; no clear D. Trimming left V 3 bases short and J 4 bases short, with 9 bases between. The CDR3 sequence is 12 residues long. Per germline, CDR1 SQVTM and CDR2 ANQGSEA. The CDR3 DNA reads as TGCAGCGTTGACTATGCCGGAGAGACCCAGTACTTC. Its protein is CSVDYAGETQYF.

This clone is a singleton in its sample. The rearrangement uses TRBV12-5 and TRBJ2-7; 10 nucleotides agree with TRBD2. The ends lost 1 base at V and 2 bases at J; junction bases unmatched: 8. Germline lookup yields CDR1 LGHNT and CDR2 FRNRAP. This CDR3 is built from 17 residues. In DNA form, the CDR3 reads TGTGCTAGTGGTTTGGCTAGCGGGGGCCGACTCACCTACGAGCAGTACTTC. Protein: CASGLASGGRLTYEQYF.

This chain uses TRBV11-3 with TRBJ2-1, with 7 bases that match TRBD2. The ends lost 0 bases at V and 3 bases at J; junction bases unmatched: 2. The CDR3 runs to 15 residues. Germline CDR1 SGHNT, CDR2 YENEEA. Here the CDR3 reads CASSLDSSGYNEQFF. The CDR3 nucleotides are TGTGCCAGCAGCTTAGATTCTAGCGGCTACAATGAGCAGTTCTTC.

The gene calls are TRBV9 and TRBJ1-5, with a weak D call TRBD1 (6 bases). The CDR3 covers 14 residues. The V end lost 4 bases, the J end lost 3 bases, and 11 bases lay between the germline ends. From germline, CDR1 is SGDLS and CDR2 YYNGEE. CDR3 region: CASSITGSNQPQHF. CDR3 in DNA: TGTGCCAGCAGCATTACAGGGTCCAATCAGCCCCAGCATTTT.